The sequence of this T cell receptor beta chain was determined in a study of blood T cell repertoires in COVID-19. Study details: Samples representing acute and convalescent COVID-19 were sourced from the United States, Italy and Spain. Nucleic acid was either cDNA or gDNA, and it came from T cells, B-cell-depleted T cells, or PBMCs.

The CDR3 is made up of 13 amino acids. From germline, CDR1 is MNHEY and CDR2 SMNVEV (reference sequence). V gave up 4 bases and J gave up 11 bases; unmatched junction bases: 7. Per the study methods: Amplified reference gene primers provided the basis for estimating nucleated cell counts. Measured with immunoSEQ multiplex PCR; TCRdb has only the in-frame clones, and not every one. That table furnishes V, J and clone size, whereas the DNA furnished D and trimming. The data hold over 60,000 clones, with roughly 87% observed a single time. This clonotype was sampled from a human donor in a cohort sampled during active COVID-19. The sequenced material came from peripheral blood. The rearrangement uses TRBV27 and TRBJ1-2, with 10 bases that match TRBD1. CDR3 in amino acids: CASSSNDRGRYTF. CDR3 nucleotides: TGTGCCAGCAGTTCAAACGACAGGGGGCGATACACCTTC.